Listed here are 18 T cell receptor beta chains from one sample, sequenced in a study of CD8+ T cells in alopecia areata. As to treatment: oral pan-JAK inhibitor, 5-10 mg twice daily. Reverse transcribed after extraction, RNA yielded cDNA as the sequencing template. Sequenced by immunoSEQ multiplex PCR; TCRdb stores in-frame clones only, minus some. This sample has approximately 210,000 clones, with around 66% found just once. The sample in question was CD4+ T cells sorted from blood, obtained at week 4, from a patient treated with tofacitinib. The receptor source for this set is a human donor with alopecia areata.

The genes are TRBV30 and TRBJ1-2; D possibly corresponds to TRBD1 (6 bases). The germline V and J ends were trimmed by 6 bases and 0 bases, with 14 bases remaining between them. The CDR3 contains 14 residues. CDR1 GTSNPN and CDR2 SVGIG come from the germline V gene (reference sequence). CDR3 residues: CACFQGRTNYGYTF. The CDR3 nucleotides are TGTGCCTGCTTTCAGGGGCGGACTAACTATGGCTACACCTTC.

The chain carries TRBV10-3 and TRBJ2-3; D could derive from TRBD1 or TRBD2 (5 bases each). V shed 3 bases and J shed 3 bases, with 10 bases lying between them. The CDR3 totals 14 residues. Germline CDR1 ENHRY, CDR2 SYGVKD. The CDR3 here is CAISDGARTDTQYF. The CDR3 DNA reads as TGTGCCATCAGTGACGGGGCCCGGACAGATACGCAGTATTTT.

The genes are TRBV7-6 and TRBJ1-5; D ambiguous. The CDR3 contains 15 residues. The ends were cut back, 5 bases at V and 4 bases at J, with 15 bases in the middle. The germline CDR1 and CDR2 sequences are SGHVS and FNYEAQ. The CDR3 nucleotides read TGTGCCAGCAGCCAGCAAACGGGTTTAAATCAGCCCCAGCATTTT. Amino acids: CASSQQTGLNQPQHF.

This chain uses TRBV29-1 with TRBJ2-7, with D unresolved. The germline CDR1 and CDR2 sequences are SQVTM and ANQGSEA. Trimming shortened V by 7 bases and J by 5 bases, and 9 bases separated the two germline ends. The CDR3 has 10 residues. This CDR3 is CSGPQDEQYF. The CDR3 DNA is TGCAGCGGCCCCCAGGACGAGCAGTACTTC.

The rearrangement joins TRBV30 to TRBJ1-2, with a possible D match to TRBD1 (5 bases). The germline gives CDR1 GTSNPN, CDR2 SVGIG (reference sequence). The CDR3 runs 13 residues. V lost 3 bases and J 2 bases, leaving 10 bases between the germline ends. The CDR3 bases are TGTGCCTGGAGAATACAGGAGAACTATGGCTACACCTTC. It is translated as CAWRIQENYGYTF.

The genes are TRBV29-1 and TRBJ2-3, with TRBD1 matching over 7 bases. V lost 4 bases and J lost 4; bases outside the gene matches: 2. Germline CDR1 reads SQVTM; CDR2 reads ANQGSEA. The CDR3 totals 12 residues. CDR3 coding DNA: TGCAGCGTTGGGACAGGACCAGATACGCAGTATTTT. Translating it yields CSVGTGPDTQYF.

This chain uses TRBV5-6 with TRBJ1-2; D uncertain. The ends were cut back, 1 base at V and 4 bases at J, with 14 bases in the middle. CDR3 length equals 15 residues. Germline V gene data show CDR1 as SGHDT and CDR2 as YYEEEE. The CDR3 DNA reads as TGTGCCAGCAGCTTGAGGTCCCCACCAGGCTATGGCTACACCTTC. It is translated as CASSLRSPPGYGYTF. The complete variable domain, with remaining parts taken from reference TRBV5-6 and TRBJ1-2, reads DAGVTQSPTHLIKTRGQQVTLRCSPKSGHDTVSWYQQALGQGPQFIFQYYEEEERQRGNFPDRFSGHQFPNYSSELNVNALLLGDSALYLCASSLRSPPGYGYTFGSGTRLTVV.

The chain uses TRBV27 and TRBJ2-7; D remains ambiguous. Germline CDR1 and CDR2: MNHEY and SMNVEV (reference sequence). The ends were cut back, 5 bases at V and 4 bases at J, with 12 bases in the middle. The CDR3 totals 13 residues. Here the CDR3 DNA reads TGTGCCAGCAGTACCTCCGTCCTTTACGAGCAGTACTTC. It codes for CASSTSVLYEQYF.

This clone turned up a few times. The V gene is TRBV9, the J gene TRBJ2-5; no firm D call. CDR1 and CDR2 (germline): SGDLS, YYNGEE. The CDR3 spans 11 residues. Trimming left V 3 bases short and J 2 bases short, with 2 bases between. This CDR3 reads CASSGQETQYF. CDR3 nucleotide sequence: TGTGCCAGCAGCGGGCAAGAGACCCAGTACTTC.

This clone was recorded many times. The rearrangement uses TRBV5-4 and TRBJ2-7; TRBD1 agrees at 9 bases. CDR1 SGHNT and CDR2 YYREEE come from the germline V gene (reference sequence). The CDR3 spans 14 residues. J was trimmed by 3 bases and V by 3 bases; bases with no gene match: 4. The CDR3 sequence: CASSSDRGRYEQYF. CDR3 DNA: TGTGCCAGCAGCTCGGACAGGGGCCGCTACGAGCAGTACTTC.

The chain joins TRBV2 to TRBJ1-2, with 12 nucleotides matching TRBD1. Germline V gene sequence: CDR1 SNHLY, CDR2 FYNNEI. The CDR3 consists of 14 residues. V was clipped by 4 bases and J by 8 bases; unmatched bases: 5. CDR3 nucleotides: TGTGCCAGCAGTGTCGGGACAGGGGGCAAAGGCTACACCTTC. Its protein is CASSVGTGGKGYTF.

This clone was picked up a small number of times. This sequence joins TRBV7-2 and TRBJ2-2; 9 bases are a match to TRBD2. The length of the CDR3 is 15 residues. Germline CDR1 and CDR2: SGHTA and FQGNSA. V was pared by 2 bases and J by 5 bases, with 3 bases of the junction left unmatched. CDR3 coding DNA: TGTGCCAGCAGCTTAAGAGCGGGGGGAACCGGGGAGCTGTTTTTT. Its translation: CASSLRAGGTGELFF. Drawing the rest from reference TRBV7-2 and TRBJ2-2, the complete variable domain is GAGVSQSPSNKVTEKGKDVELRCDPISGHTALYWYRQSLGQGLEFLIYFQGNSAPDKSGLPSDRFSAERTGGSVSTLTIQRTQQEDSAVYLCASSLRAGGTGELFFGEGSRLTVL.

Of note for this clone: Within the sample, other DNA sequences also encode this same CDR3. V is TRBV2 and J is TRBJ2-5; TRBD2 aligns across 10 bases. Germline V lookup: CDR1 SNHLY, CDR2 FYNNEI. This CDR3 comprises 16 residues. Trimming cost V 6 bases and J 2 bases; bases outside gene matches: 9. DNA for the CDR3: TGTGCCAGCAGCCAAGGGCTAGCGGGGGCTCAAGAGACCCAGTACTTC. It codes for CASSQGLAGAQETQYF.

This chain connects TRBV6-6 to TRBJ2-4; 8 bases agree with TRBD1. The CDR3 has 16 amino acids. Per the germline V gene, CDR1 is MNHNY and CDR2 is SVGAGI (reference sequence). With 2 bases clipped from V and 3 bases from J, the junction kept 6 bases outside the gene matches. The chain's CDR3 is CASSYRTGRSKNIQYF. DNA of the CDR3: TGTGCCAGCAGTTACCGGACAGGGAGAAGCAAAAACATTCAGTACTTC.

The chain joins TRBV18 to TRBJ2-5, with 7 bases that match TRBD2. Germline V CDR1 and CDR2: KGHSH, LQKENI. V shed 6 bases and J 8 bases; nucleotides not matched to a gene: 12. The CDR3 totals 14 residues. Here the CDR3 DNA reads TGTGCCAGCTCCACTAGCGCGGGTCAAGGAACCCAGTACTTC. This encodes CASSTSAGQGTQYF.

This chain uses TRBV6-5 with TRBJ1-1, with D perhaps matching TRBD1 (5 bases). CDR3 length equals 15 residues. Trimming pared 2 bases from V and 0 bases from J, leaving 10 bases between. The germline gives CDR1 MNHEY, CDR2 SVGAGI. The CDR3: CASSYMWGVNTEAFF. CDR3 DNA: TGTGCCAGCAGTTACATGTGGGGCGTGAACACTGAAGCTTTCTTT.

V and J are TRBV19 and TRBJ2-3, with a possible D match to TRBD1 (6 bases). Germline CDR1 is LNHDA and CDR2 is SQIVND (reference sequence). The CDR3 extends over 13 amino acids. Trimming pared 11 bases from V and 0 bases from J, leaving 12 bases between. The CDR3 spells CACRQASTDTQYF. CDR3 nucleotides: TGTGCCTGCCGACAGGCTAGCACAGATACGCAGTATTTT.

This clone has only a few counts. The genes are TRBV25-1 and TRBJ1-6; TRBD1 is a possible D gene (6 bases). Trimming removed 1 base from V and 16 bases from J, with 14 bases in between. Germline V gene sequence: CDR1 MGHDK, CDR2 SYGVNS. This CDR3 has 13 residues. CDR3 sequence reads: CASSESWTVTLHF. The CDR3 DNA is TGTGCCAGCAGTGAATCCTGGACAGTAACTCTCCACTTT.